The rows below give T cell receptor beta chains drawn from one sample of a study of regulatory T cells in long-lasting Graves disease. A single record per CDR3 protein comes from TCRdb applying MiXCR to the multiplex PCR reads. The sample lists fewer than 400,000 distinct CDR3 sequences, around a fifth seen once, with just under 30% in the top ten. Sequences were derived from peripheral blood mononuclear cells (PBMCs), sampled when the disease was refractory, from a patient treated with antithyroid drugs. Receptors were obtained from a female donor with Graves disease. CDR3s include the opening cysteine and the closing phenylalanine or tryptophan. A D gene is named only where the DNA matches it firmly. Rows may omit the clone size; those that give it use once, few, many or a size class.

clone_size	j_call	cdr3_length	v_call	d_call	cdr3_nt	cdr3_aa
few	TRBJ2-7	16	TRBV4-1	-	TGCGCCAGCAGCCTAACACGGGTGACGGGGACCTACGAGCAGTACTTC	CASSLTRVTGTYEQYF
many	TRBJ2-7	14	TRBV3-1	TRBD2	TGTGCCAGCAGTCCTCGACTAGCGGGAGGCGAGCAGTACTTC	CASSPRLAGGEQYF
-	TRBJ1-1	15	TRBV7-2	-	TGTGCCAGCAGCTTAACAGGGAGGTGGTACACTGAAGCTTTCTTT	CASSLTGRWYTEAFF
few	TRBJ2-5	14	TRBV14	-	TGTGCCAGCAGCCAGGCCAGGGGATGGGAGACCCAGTACTTC	CASSQARGWETQYF
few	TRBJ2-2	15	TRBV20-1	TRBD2	TGCAGTGCCAAAATAGCGGGAGTGAACACCGGGGAGCTGTTTTTT	CSAKIAGVNTGELFF
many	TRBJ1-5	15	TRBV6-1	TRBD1	TGTGCCAGCAGCCGGGAGGGGACAGCTAATCAGCCCCAGCATTTT	CASSREGTANQPQHF
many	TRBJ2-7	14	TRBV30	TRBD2	TGTGCCCGCGCAGCGGGAGGGTCCTACTACGAGCAGTACTTC	CARAAGGSYYEQYF
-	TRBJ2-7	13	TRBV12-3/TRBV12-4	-	-	CASSLRASYEQYF
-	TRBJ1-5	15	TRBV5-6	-	TGTGCCAGCAGCACAGGCGGACGGAGCTTCCAGCCCCAGCATTTT	CASSTGGRSFQPQHF
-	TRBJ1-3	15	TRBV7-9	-	TGTGCCAGCAGCCCCACGACAGCATCTGGAAACACCATATATTTT	CASSPTTASGNTIYF
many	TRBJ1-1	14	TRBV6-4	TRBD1	TGTGCCAGCAGTGCCATCCCCGCGACAGGGAGAGCTTTCTTT	CASSAIPATGRAFF
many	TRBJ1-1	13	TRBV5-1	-	TGCGCCAGCAGCTTGGGGGCCGGGACAGAAGCTTTCTTT	CASSLGAGTEAFF
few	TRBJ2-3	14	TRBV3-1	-	TGTGCCAGCAGCCAAGCCGGGGTCGCAGATACGCAGTATTTT	CASSQAGVADTQYF
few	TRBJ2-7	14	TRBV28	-	TGTGCCAGCAGTTTTGGAGGGACAGACTACGAGCAGTACTTC	CASSFGGTDYEQYF
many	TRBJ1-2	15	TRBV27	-	TGTGCCAGCAGTGCAACCCGGGACACCCACTATGGCTACACCTTC	CASSATRDTHYGYTF
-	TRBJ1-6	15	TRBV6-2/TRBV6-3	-	TGTGCCAGCAGTTACTACACAAGGGGGGATTCACCCCTCCACTTT	CASSYYTRGDSPLHF
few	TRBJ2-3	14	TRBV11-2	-	TGTGCCAGCAGGTCTGGACCGACCACAGATACGCAGTATTTT	CASRSGPTTDTQYF
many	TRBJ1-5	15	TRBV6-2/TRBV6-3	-	TGTGCCAGCAGTTACTCGATTCAGGGCAATCAGCCCCAGCATTTT	CASSYSIQGNQPQHF
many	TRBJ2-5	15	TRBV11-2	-	TGTGCCAGCAGCTTAAACTACCCAGGGCAAGAGACCCAGTACTTC	CASSLNYPGQETQYF
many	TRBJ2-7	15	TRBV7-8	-	TGTGCCAGCAGCCCGAGGACCGGTTATAAGGGGGAGCAGTACTTC	CASSPRTGYKGEQYF
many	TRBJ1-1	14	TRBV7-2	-	TGTGCCAGCAGCCTCCCCGGGGGGAACACTGAAGCTTTCTTT	CASSLPGGNTEAFF
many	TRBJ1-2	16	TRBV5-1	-	TGCGCCAGCAGTTCTGATGGCCGGCGACAGGACCATGGCTACACCTTC	CASSSDGRRQDHGYTF
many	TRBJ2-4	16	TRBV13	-	TGTGCCAGCAGCTTAGAGGGGTTATTGTCCAAAAACATTCAGTACTTC	CASSLEGLLSKNIQYF
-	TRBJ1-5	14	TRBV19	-	TGTGCCAGTAGTATGGTAGGCTACAATCAGCCCCAGCATTTT	CASSMVGYNQPQHF
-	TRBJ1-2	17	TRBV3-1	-	TGTGCCAGCCGAAAGACCCCCTCAAGACGGGGGGATCGTGGCTACACCTTC	CASRKTPSRRGDRGYTF
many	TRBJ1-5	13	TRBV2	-	TGTGCCAGCATGACGGCTGACAATCAGCCCCAGCATTTT	CASMTADNQPQHF
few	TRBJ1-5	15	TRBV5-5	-	TGTGCCAGCAGCCCCGGGACGGAAGACAATCAGCCCCAGCATTTT	CASSPGTEDNQPQHF
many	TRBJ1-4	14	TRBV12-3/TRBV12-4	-	TGTGCCAGCAGAATGAGTACCGGGGATGAAAAACTGTTTTTT	CASRMSTGDEKLFF
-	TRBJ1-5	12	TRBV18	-	TGTGCCAGCTCACCAACTACTCAGCCCCAGCATTTT	CASSPTTQPQHF
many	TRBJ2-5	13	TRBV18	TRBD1	TGTGCCAGCTCACCACGGGACAGAGAGACCCAGTACTTC	CASSPRDRETQYF
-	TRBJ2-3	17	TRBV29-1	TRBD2	TGCAGCGTTGAATTAAGACGACTAGCGGGGGGTACAGATACGCAGTATTTT	CSVELRRLAGGTDTQYF